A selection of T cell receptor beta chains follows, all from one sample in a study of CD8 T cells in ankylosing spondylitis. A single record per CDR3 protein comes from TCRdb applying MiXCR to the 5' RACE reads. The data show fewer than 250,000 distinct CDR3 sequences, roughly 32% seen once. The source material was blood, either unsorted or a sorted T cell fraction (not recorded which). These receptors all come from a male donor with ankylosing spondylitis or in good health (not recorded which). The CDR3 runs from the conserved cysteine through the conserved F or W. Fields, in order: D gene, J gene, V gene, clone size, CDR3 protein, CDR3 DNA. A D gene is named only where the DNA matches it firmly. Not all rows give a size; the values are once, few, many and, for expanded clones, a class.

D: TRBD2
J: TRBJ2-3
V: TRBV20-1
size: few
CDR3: CSARDGLAGGPSYAQYF
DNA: TGCAGTGCTAGAGATGGGCTAGCGGGGGGCCCTTCATATGCGCAGTATTTT

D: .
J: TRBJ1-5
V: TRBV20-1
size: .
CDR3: CSARAVGLSNQPQHF
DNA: TGCAGTGCTAGAGCAGTAGGACTTAGCAATCAGCCCCAGCATTTT

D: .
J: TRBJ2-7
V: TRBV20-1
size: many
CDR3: CSARGRGEKSYEQYF
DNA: TGCAGTGCTAGAGGGAGAGGGGAGAAGTCCTACGAGCAGTACTTC

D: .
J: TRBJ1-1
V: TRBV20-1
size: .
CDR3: CSAPRPNTMNTEAFF
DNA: TGCAGTGCTCCTCGACCAAATACCATGAACACTGAAGCTTTCTTT

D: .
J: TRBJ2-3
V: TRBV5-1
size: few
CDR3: CASNQPPGSTDTQYF
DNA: TGCGCCAGCAACCAACCGCCGGGGAGCACAGATACGCAGTATTTT

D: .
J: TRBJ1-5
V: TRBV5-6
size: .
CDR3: CASSLAGYSNQPQHF
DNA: TGTGCCAGCAGCTTGGCAGGGTATAGCAATCAGCCCCAGCATTTT

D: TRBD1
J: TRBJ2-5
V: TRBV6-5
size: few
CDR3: CASSSPIQDRGFETQYF
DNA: TGTGCCAGCAGTTCGCCAATCCAGGACAGGGGCTTCGAGACCCAGTACTTC

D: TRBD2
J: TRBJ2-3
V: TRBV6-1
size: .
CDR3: CASSLLAGTLTDTQYF
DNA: TGTGCCAGCAGTCTGCTAGCGGGGACCCTCACAGATACGCAGTATTTT

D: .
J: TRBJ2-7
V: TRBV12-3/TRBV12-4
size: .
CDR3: CASRSRAGESYEQYF
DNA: TGTGCCAGCAGGTCGCGGGCAGGCGAATCCTACGAGCAGTACTTC

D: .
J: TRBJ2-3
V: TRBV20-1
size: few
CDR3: CSARRDFTDTQYF
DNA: TGCAGTGCTAGACGGGACTTCACAGATACGCAGTATTTT

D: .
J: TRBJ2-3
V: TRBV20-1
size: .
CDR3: CSARPGLPTDTQYF
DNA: TGCAGTGCTAGGCCGGGACTCCCCACAGATACGCAGTATTTT

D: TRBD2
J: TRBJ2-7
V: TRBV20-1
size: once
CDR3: CSARDVLAGGAEQYF
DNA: TGCAGTGCTAGAGATGTACTAGCGGGGGGAGCCGAGCAGTACTTC

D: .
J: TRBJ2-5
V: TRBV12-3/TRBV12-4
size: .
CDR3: CASSLGPTVPPTETQYF
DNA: TGTGCCAGCAGTTTAGGGCCAACGGTTCCCCCAACAGAGACCCAGTACTTC